Sequencing of this TCR beta chain was carried out in a study of PD-L1 blockade in urothelial cancer (dated by TCRdb to the late 2010s). In terms of the full investigation: All patients started therapy in about 2014 and received atezolizumab 1,200 mg intravenously every 3 weeks. About 90% of the roughly 29 patients were identified as males with urothelial cancer of bladder origin, and a prior smoking history was reported by 18 of 29 patients. Blood samples yielded a median of about 150,000 T cells and more than 80,000 unique TCRs, with median clonality approximately 0.08. Patients had an ECOG performance status of 0 or 1 and had received between 0 and 3 prior chemotherapy regimens. Pretreatment tumor samples, along with matched peripheral blood serially collected before and after atezolizumab treatment, were subjected to TCR sequencing. Durable clinical benefit was defined as progression-free survival longer than 6 months, and TCR features were also tested against progression-free and overall survival. Whole exome sequencing and RNA sequencing of pretreatment tumors were performed alongside TCR sequencing in the same patients. Durable clinical benefit was achieved by nine patients and was not achieved by 20 patients. The study, an exploratory multi-omic analysis, examined somatic, immune and clinical correlates of response to PD-L1 blockade with atezolizumab in urothelial cancer. Pretreatment blood TCR-seq was available for nearly 30 patients, at least one posttreatment blood collection was obtained for some 25 patients, and tumor TCR-seq was available for some 25 patients. Blood samples were analyzed at 3 weeks after treatment start (second dose) and at 6 weeks after treatment start.

To estimate absolute template abundance from read counts, synthetic TCR analog templates were spiked into each PCR. TCRbeta CDR3 regions were amplified from genomic DNA with bias-controlled V and J gene primers using the immunoSEQ assay. Sequencing of rearranged TCRbeta segments was performed at approximately 20X coverage. As for the authors' bioinformatics: Sequencing errors were corrected by clustering, and CDR3s were annotated against IMGT so that V, D and J genes could be assigned. Downstream analyses used only productive TCRbeta rearrangements and left out out-of-frame or stop-codon sequences. To compute clonality, Shannon entropy was normalized by the log of the number of unique productive sequences and then subtracted from one. Clones differing between time points or between blood and tumor were identified using Fisher's exact test with Benjamini-Hochberg correction, with an adjusted p below 0.01 applied as the threshold. Imported from immuneACCESS, the table was reduced by TCRdb to in-frame sequences with V and J called. These copies leave out some clones; in studies compared against another copy, an unresolved V gene accounts for under half, and the cause of the remainder is not known. D and trimming were read from the DNA, whereas the V and J calls and clone size are those reported in that table. The sample yields about 93,000 clones; nearly 90% were counted once. The ten largest clones capture about 1.7% of the sample.

On the study overall, not on this receptor specifically: Improved progression-free and overall survival was associated with having pretreatment peripheral blood TCR clonality below the median. Because the sample size was small (n ≈ 31) and many of the analyses were exploratory, the results are meant to be hypothesis-generating. Among patients with durable benefit, tumor-associated TCR clones showed greater expansion in peripheral blood 3 weeks after treatment started (n = 22, p = 0.022).

This sample's time point label indicates: pretreatment peripheral blood. A total of some 30 patients with locally advanced or metastatic urothelial carcinoma, treated at Memorial Sloan Kettering on a trial protocol, made up the cohort. Peripheral blood mononuclear cells were collected from each patient pretreatment and during treatment, giving between 1 and 8 total time points per patient. The Qiagen DNeasy Blood extraction kit was used to purify genomic DNA from total PBMCs and tumor samples. PBMCs were collected pretreatment and during treatment, and were isolated and stored as previously described. Details on this clone: No antigen is known for it. Base-call qualities are not available, and no considerably larger clone is one nucleotide away.

This TCR was sampled from a man between 60 and 75 years old with urothelial cancer. The sample was PBMCs, taken around atezolizumab (anti-PD-L1) treatment.

The CDR3 amino acid sequence is: CASSLTITDTQYF. In nucleotide form, the sequence is TGCGCCAGCAGCTTAACAATCACAGATACGCAGTATTTT. The sequence joins TRBV5-1 to TRBJ2-3, with the D segment identity uncertain. According to the germline V gene, CDR1 reads SGHRS and CDR2 reads YFSETQ. Taken from cysteine to phenylalanine, the CDR3 has 13 residues. The only DNA kept is the CDR3, 39 bases in frame from the first base. The junction shows trimming of 2 bases on V and 2 bases on J, plus 6 bases between the germline ends.